This is a list of T cell receptor beta chains from one sample in a study of blood T cells in healthy people across ages. TCRdb called the 5' RACE reads again in MiXCR, with one record for every CDR3 protein. Of about 640,000 distinct CDR3 sequences detected, 58% appear once; the ten largest clones hold over 30%. The material sequenced was blood. Every receptor here comes from a man aged 60 to 69 in good health. CDR3s include the opening cysteine and the closing phenylalanine or tryptophan. Each record gives: V gene, D gene, J gene, clone size, CDR3 protein, CDR3 DNA. A D gene is named only where the DNA matches it firmly. A clone size is listed for some rows: how often the clone was seen (once, few, many), or a class if it is expanded.

TRBV6-5	TRBD1	TRBJ2-5	NA	CASKIQPGQGETQYF	TGTGCCAGCAAGATACAACCGGGACAGGGGGAGACCCAGTACTTC
TRBV7-9	NA	TRBJ1-6	NA	CASSSQGPVSSPLHF	TGTGCCAGCAGCTCCCAAGGCCCCGTTTCCTCACCCCTCCACTTT
TRBV29-1	TRBD1	TRBJ2-6	few	CSVVPGQGDVLTF	TGCAGCGTTGTCCCGGGACAGGGGGACGTCCTGACTTTC
TRBV12-3/TRBV12-4	NA	TRBJ1-6	NA	CASSLAPDSPLHF	TGTGCCAGCAGTTTAGCGCCGGATTCACCCCTCCACTTT
TRBV24-1	TRBD2	TRBJ2-3	NA	CATRPRPGLAGASTDTQYF	TGTGCCACCAGGCCCCGCCCGGGACTAGCGGGGGCTAGCACAGATACGCAGTATTTT
TRBV3-1	NA	TRBJ2-7	many	CASSHDSYEQYF	TGTGCCAGCAGCCACGACTCCTACGAGCAGTACTTC
TRBV6-6	TRBD2	TRBJ2-3	NA	CASTPGGTQYF	TGTGCCAGCACTCCGGGGGGTACGCAGTATTTT
TRBV11-2	TRBD2	TRBJ2-7	NA	CASSLVGLAGGPYEQYF	TGTGCCAGCAGCTTAGTCGGTCTAGCGGGGGGGCCTTACGAGCAGTACTTC
TRBV20-1	NA	TRBJ2-1	NA	CSARMGGSYNEQFF	TGCAGTGCTAGAATGGGGGGTTCCTACAATGAGCAGTTCTTC
TRBV6-5	NA	TRBJ2-2	NA	CASSSEAAGNTGELFF	TGTGCCAGCAGTTCCGAAGCAGCGGGGAACACCGGGGAGCTGTTTTTT
TRBV5-1	TRBD2	TRBJ2-3	NA	CAGSFLAGADTQYF	TGCGCCGGCAGCTTCTTAGCGGGTGCAGATACGCAGTATTTT
TRBV29-1	TRBD1	TRBJ2-1	few	CSLWTGAYNEQFF	TGCAGCCTATGGACAGGGGCCTACAATGAGCAGTTCTTC
TRBV27	NA	TRBJ2-3	NA	CASTPVGGASDTQYF	TGTGCCAGCACCCCTGTTGGGGGCGCCTCAGATACGCAGTATTTT
TRBV11-3	TRBD1	TRBJ2-7	NA	CASSPEGAIMQYF	TGTGCCAGCAGCCCCGAGGGGGCTATTATGCAGTACTTC
TRBV29-1	NA	TRBJ2-3	few	CSVPKRGSTDTQYF	TGCAGCGTCCCCAAGAGGGGGAGCACAGATACGCAGTATTTT
TRBV7-9	NA	TRBJ1-1	NA	CASSSAFEWNTEAFF	TGTGCCAGCAGCTCTGCTTTCGAGTGGAACACTGAAGCTTTCTTT
TRBV2	NA	TRBJ1-6	NA	CASSAAMIYNSPLHF	TGTGCCAGCAGTGCTGCAATGATCTATAATTCACCCCTCCACTTT
TRBV7-2	TRBD2	TRBJ2-7	few	CASSRARYGGNAYEQYF	TGTGCCAGCAGCCGCGCGAGGTACGGGGGGAATGCCTACGAGCAGTACTTC
TRBV18	TRBD1	TRBJ2-1	NA	CASSQGDRIYEQFF	TGTGCCAGCTCACAAGGGGACAGAATCTATGAGCAGTTCTTC
TRBV5-6	NA	TRBJ2-7	NA	CASSVRGGSYEQYF	TGTGCCAGCAGCGTGCGTGGGGGATCCTACGAGCAGTACTTC
TRBV4-1	NA	TRBJ1-2	NA	CASSQVGAVYGYTF	TGCGCCAGCAGCCAAGTAGGGGCCGTTTATGGCTACACCTTC
TRBV29-1	NA	TRBJ2-1	NA	CSAGVRSYNEQFF	TGCAGCGCGGGGGTCAGATCCTACAATGAGCAGTTCTTC
TRBV5-1	NA	TRBJ2-1	NA	CASSLNVGGDSEQFF	TGCGCCAGCAGCCTTAACGTGGGGGGAGACAGTGAGCAGTTCTTC
TRBV6-1	NA	TRBJ1-2	NA	CASSEIVGRNGYTF	TGTGCCAGCAGTGAGATAGTTGGCAGAAATGGCTACACCTTC
TRBV6-6	TRBD2	TRBJ2-7	NA	CASSYRAGGSSYEQYF	TGTGCCAGCAGTTACAGGGCGGGGGGGTCTTCCTACGAGCAGTACTTC
TRBV7-9	TRBD2	TRBJ2-1	NA	CASSQAGGRNHNEQFF	TGTGCCAGCAGCCAAGCGGGGGGCCGCAATCACAATGAGCAGTTCTTC
TRBV9	NA	TRBJ1-1	NA	CASSVAGGAVGTEAFF	TGTGCCAGCAGCGTGGCGGGGGGCGCCGTGGGGACTGAAGCTTTCTTT
TRBV13	NA	TRBJ1-2	NA	CASSLVGQGDGYTF	TGTGCCAGCAGCTTAGTCGGACAAGGAGATGGCTACACCTTC
TRBV5-1	NA	TRBJ2-5	few	CASSFLEGETQYF	TGCGCCAGCAGCTTCCTCGAGGGAGAGACCCAGTACTTC
TRBV7-2	NA	TRBJ1-4	NA	CASSLVRPGGEKLFF	TGTGCCAGCAGCTTAGTTAGGCCCGGAGGTGAAAAACTGTTTTTT
TRBV7-2	TRBD2	TRBJ2-5	NA	CASSPSPSGGETQYF	TGTGCCAGCAGCCCATCGCCTAGCGGGGGGGAGACCCAGTACTTC
TRBV6-1	NA	TRBJ2-5	NA	CASNPGRTKTQYF	TGTGCCAGCAATCCCGGACGAACGAAGACCCAGTACTTC
TRBV4-1	TRBD1	TRBJ2-7	NA	CASSQEAPRGHYSYEQYF	TGCGCCAGCAGCCAAGAGGCGCCAAGGGGGCACTACTCCTACGAGCAGTACTTC
TRBV20-1	NA	TRBJ1-2	few	CSARSNYGYTF	TGCAGTGCTAGATCTAACTATGGCTACACCTTC
TRBV29-1	NA	TRBJ1-2	NA	CSVSRGTNYGYTF	TGCAGCGTTTCGCGCGGGACTAACTATGGCTACACCTTC
TRBV2	NA	TRBJ1-2	NA	CASRFRGSGYTF	TGTGCCAGTAGGTTTCGGGGGAGTGGCTACACCTTC
TRBV2	TRBD1	TRBJ2-5	NA	CASSETTGVGETQYF	TGTGCCAGCAGTGAAACCACAGGGGTAGGAGAGACCCAGTACTTC
TRBV25-1	TRBD1	TRBJ2-1	NA	CASSASGDRVYNEQFF	TGTGCCAGCAGTGCTTCGGGGGACAGGGTCTACAATGAGCAGTTCTTC
TRBV9	NA	TRBJ2-5	NA	CASSVGRGSYQETQYF	TGTGCCAGCAGCGTAGGCAGAGGTTCGTACCAAGAGACCCAGTACTTC